A single sample gave rise to the 28 T cell receptor beta chains below, sequenced in a study of shared clonotypes between healthy human individuals. Libraries were prepared by immunoSEQ multiplex PCR; TCRdb keeps only in-frame clonotypes and omits some of them. There are about 230,000 clones in the sample; over 60% occur only once, and more than 9.5% lies in the top ten. The specimen was memory CD4+ T cells sorted from blood. Noted subset: CD45RA-negative fraction. All receptors come from a man younger than 45 in good health.

The chain uses TRBV6-1 and TRBJ1-3; D remains unclear. CDR1 is MNHNS and CDR2 is SASEGT in the germline V gene. The CDR3 runs 13 residues. Trimming stripped 1 base from V and 10 bases from J, with 11 bases between. CDR3 loop: CASSEGRTRTIYF. CDR3 nucleotides: TGTGCCAGCAGTGAAGGGAGGACCCGGACCATATATTTT.

V usage is TRBV28 and J usage is TRBJ1-2; D ambiguous. Per the germline V gene, CDR1 is MDHEN and CDR2 is SYDVKM. The V end was cut by 5 bases, the J end by 4 bases, with 14 bases between. This CDR3 is 14 amino acids long. CDR3 DNA sequence: TGTGCCAGCAGTGTCAACACGGGGATCTATGGCTACACCTTC. Translated: CASSVNTGIYGYTF.

V and J are TRBV20-1 and TRBJ1-5; D is undetermined. CDR3 length: 11 residues. Germline V CDR1 and CDR2: DFQATT, SNEGSKA (reference sequence). The ends were cut back, 3 bases at V and 8 bases at J, with 8 bases in the middle. The CDR3 loop reads CSASWEEPQHF. The CDR3 DNA is TGCAGTGCTAGTTGGGAGGAGCCCCAGCATTTT.

This clone was counted ten times or more. The rearrangement joins TRBV19 to TRBJ2-7; maybe TRBD1 (6 bases). Per the germline V gene, CDR1 is LNHDA and CDR2 is SQIVND (reference sequence). CDR3 length equals 11 residues. Trimming stripped 8 bases from V and 4 bases from J, with 9 bases between. This CDR3 is CASSQGYEQYF. The CDR3 coding sequence is TGTGCCAGTTCTCAGGGGTACGAGCAGTACTTC.

This clone appeared a single time. The gene calls are TRBV30 and TRBJ1-3; a weak D match, TRBD1 (5 bases). This CDR3 contains 16 residues. Germline lookup yields CDR1 GTSNPN and CDR2 SVGIG (reference sequence). V lost 2 bases and J 0 bases, leaving 14 bases between the germline ends. This CDR3 reads CAWSRPGASSGNTIYF. The CDR3 DNA is TGTGCCTGGAGTAGGCCCGGGGCCTCCTCTGGAAACACCATATATTTT.

The chain couples TRBV10-1 to TRBJ2-3; 9 bases line up with TRBD1. The V and J ends lost 4 bases and 3 bases, in that order; junction bases with no gene match: 5. Germline lookup yields CDR1 WNHNN and CDR2 SYGVQD (reference sequence). The CDR3 runs 15 residues. DNA for the CDR3: TGCGCCAGCAGTGTCTCCGGGACAGGGACAGATACGCAGTATTTT. Translating it yields CASSVSGTGTDTQYF.

In nucleotides, the CDR3 is TGCAGCGTTGAAATGGGACAACAAGAGACCCAGTACTTC. It yields the protein CSVEMGQQETQYF. The chain links TRBV29-1 to TRBJ2-5; TRBD1 is a possible D gene (6 bases). The CDR3 length is 13 residues. V lost 2 bases and J 2 bases, leaving 9 bases between the germline ends. The germline V gene encodes CDR1 SQVTM and CDR2 ANQGSEA.

This clone was counted at least ten times. This chain links TRBV28 with TRBJ2-7, with D possibly being TRBD1 (5 bases). The germline CDR1 and CDR2 sequences are MDHEN and SYDVKM. The CDR3 covers 13 residues. V gave up 3 bases and J gave up 2 bases, with 8 bases separating them. The CDR3 DNA reads as TGTGCCAGCAGTTTCAGGGCAACCTACGAGCAGTACTTC. This encodes CASSFRATYEQYF.

The gene calls are TRBV12-5 and TRBJ1-1; D might be TRBD1 (5 bases). This CDR3 contains 13 residues. Germline values: CDR1 LGHNT, CDR2 FRNRAP. V lost 7 bases, J lost 2 bases, and 11 bases lay in between. CDR3 in DNA: TGTGCTAGTGCCCGACAGTCCAACACTGAAGCTTTCTTT. Its protein product is CASARQSNTEAFF.

V and J are TRBV28 and TRBJ2-1; 11 bases match TRBD2. The J segment lost 12 bases and the V segment lost 7 bases, leaving 14 bases of the junction unmatched. Looked up from germline, CDR1 is MDHEN and CDR2 is SYDVKM. The CDR3 length is 15 residues. CDR3 sequence: CASNTSGRKFLRQFF. Written as DNA, the CDR3 is TGTGCCAGCAACACTAGCGGGAGAAAATTTTTAAGGCAGTTCTTC.

The gene calls are TRBV10-3 and TRBJ2-7, with TRBD1 matching over 7 bases. V dropped 7 bases and J dropped 0; count of bases not matched to a gene: 3. CDR3 length: 13 amino acids. The germline CDR1 and CDR2 sequences are ENHRY and SYGVKD. CDR3 in amino acids: CAIKGDSSYEQYF. CDR3 DNA: TGTGCCATCAAGGGGGACAGCTCCTACGAGCAGTACTTC.

The genes are TRBV7-9 and TRBJ2-1; a possible D gene is TRBD1 (5 bases). V dropped 4 bases and J dropped 3 bases, with 13 bases sitting between them. The CDR3 covers 15 residues. From germline, CDR1 is SEHNR and CDR2 FQNEAQ (reference sequence). The CDR3 sequence is CASSSPAQGYNEQFF. The CDR3 nucleotides are TGTGCCAGCAGCTCCCCGGCGCAGGGCTACAATGAGCAGTTCTTC.

In its sample, this clone was seen once. V usage is TRBV5-1 and J usage is TRBJ2-6; weak D call: TRBD2 (7 bases). V lost 4 bases to trimming and J lost 2 bases, with 13 bases between them. Germline CDR1 SGHRS, CDR2 YFSETQ. The CDR3 extends over 16 amino acids. The DNA for the CDR3 is TGCGCCAGCAGCGCAGAGGGGGGGACTGGGGCCAACGTCCTGACTTTC. Its protein product is CASSAEGGTGANVLTF. Full variable domain (outside the CDR3, taken from reference TRBV5-1 and TRBJ2-6): KAGVTQTPRYLIKTRGQQVTLSCSPISGHRSVSWYQQTPGQGLQFLFEYFSETQRNKGNFPGRFSGRQFSNSRSEMNVSTLELGDSALYLCASSAEGGTGANVLTFGAGSRLTVL.

The V and J genes are TRBV11-2 and TRBJ2-5, with 10 nucleotides matching TRBD1. Germline CDR1 SGHAT, CDR2 FQNNGV. The CDR3 sequence is 15 residues long. Trimming removed 3 bases from V and 5 bases from J; junction bases left unmatched: 6. The CDR3 DNA reads as TGTGCCAGCAGCTTTCGGGACAGGGGATATGAGACCCAGTACTTC. Its translation is CASSFRDRGYETQYF.

The J gene is TRBJ1-2, the V gene TRBV11-2, with no clear D. Per germline, CDR1 SGHAT and CDR2 FQNNGV. This CDR3 region has 14 residues. V was trimmed by 5 bases and J by 2 bases, leaving 12 bases between them. CDR3 region: CASSPRITNYGYTF. The CDR3, as DNA: TGTGCCAGCAGCCCTAGAATAACCAACTATGGCTACACCTTC.

Of note for this clone: At one end, the junction sequence differs from germline, possibly due to a read error. This chain uses TRBV7-7 with TRBJ1-1; D ambiguous. This CDR3 contains 13 residues. CDR1 and CDR2 from the germline V gene are SSHAT and FNYEAQ (reference sequence). CDR3 coding DNA: TGTGCTAGCAGCTTCGACGTGAACACTGAAGCTTTCTTT. This sequence encodes CASSFDVNTEAFF.

The gene calls are TRBV7-2 and TRBJ2-5, with a possible D match to TRBD1 (6 bases). Between the trimmed V and J ends, which lost 4 bases and 4 bases, there was a span of 10 bases. From germline, CDR1 is SGHTA and CDR2 FQGNSA. The CDR3 is 13 amino acids. The CDR3 loop reads CASSYRRGETQYF. The CDR3 DNA sequence: TGTGCCAGCAGCTATCGCAGGGGAGAGACCCAGTACTTC.

The chain joins TRBV7-2 to TRBJ1-1, with D perhaps matching TRBD1 (6 bases). V dropped 2 bases and J dropped 5 bases, with 9 bases sitting between them. Looked up from germline, CDR1 is SGHTA and CDR2 is FQGNSA. The CDR3 runs 13 residues. Here the CDR3 reads CASSLQGTTEAFF. In DNA, the CDR3 is TGTGCCAGCAGCTTACAGGGGACGACTGAAGCTTTCTTT.

This chain joins TRBV4-1 and TRBJ2-2; TRBD2 matches 9 bases. Germline V gene data show CDR1 as MGHRA and CDR2 as YSYEKL. The CDR3 covers 16 residues. V lost 1 base to trimming and J lost 4 bases; unmatched junction nucleotides: 4. The chain's CDR3 is CASSQALAGITGELFF. The CDR3 DNA reads as TGCGCCAGCAGCCAAGCCCTAGCGGGAATCACCGGGGAGCTGTTTTTT.

This clone was counted only a few times. The V and J genes are TRBV10-3 and TRBJ2-2; 8 bases fit TRBD2. Germline V gene data show CDR1 as ENHRY and CDR2 as SYGVKD. This CDR3 is 14 amino acids long. The junction had 3 bases not matched to a gene; V was cut back by 5 bases and J by 4 bases. CDR3 nucleotide sequence: TGTGCCATCAGTCAGACTAGCGTCACCGGGGAGCTGTTTTTT. This gives the protein CAISQTSVTGELFF.

The rearrangement joins TRBV29-1 to TRBJ1-5; unclear D gene. The CDR3 totals 13 residues. The germline V and J ends were trimmed by 6 bases and 5 bases, with 14 bases remaining between them. Germline V gene lookup returns CDR1 SQVTM and CDR2 ANQGSEA. This CDR3 reads CSVSVAVDQPQHF. In DNA, the CDR3 is TGCAGCGTATCGGTCGCAGTCGATCAGCCCCAGCATTTT.

This clone was seen more than once but under ten times. V and J are TRBV28 and TRBJ2-7; 15 bases are shared with TRBD2. The CDR3 is 15 amino acids. Germline trimming cut 2 bases from V and 5 bases from J; bases unmatched to any gene: 1. CDR1 and CDR2 (germline): MDHEN, SYDVKM. The CDR3 sequence: CASSLGTSGRHEQYF. CDR3 DNA sequence: TGTGCCAGCAGTTTAGGGACTAGCGGGAGGCACGAGCAGTACTTC.

This clone has a handful of counts. The chain has TRBV5-6 and TRBJ2-3; D is ambiguous. From germline, CDR1 is SGHDT and CDR2 YYEEEE. Deletions cut 3 bases from V and 5 bases from J, with 7 bases between. This CDR3 has 12 amino acids. CDR3 sequence (DNA): TGTGCCAGCAGCTCGACGGTAGATACGCAGTATTTT. As protein: CASSSTVDTQYF.

This clone was detected only a few times. This rearrangement joins TRBV11-3 to TRBJ2-7; D is possibly TRBD1 or TRBD2 (5 bases each). The CDR3 is made up of 13 amino acids. V lost 1 base, J lost 2 bases, and 6 bases lay in between. The germline V gene encodes CDR1 SGHNT and CDR2 YENEEA. The CDR3 DNA reads TGTGCCAGCAGCTTAGGGGACGCCTACGAGCAGTACTTC. Translation: CASSLGDAYEQYF. The complete variable domain, with remaining parts taken from reference TRBV11-3 and TRBJ2-7, reads EAGVVQSPRYKIIEKKQPVAFWCNPISGHNTLYWYLQNLGQGPELLIRYENEEAVDDSQLPKDRFSAERLKGVDSTLKIQPAELGDSAVYLCASSLGDAYEQYFGPGTRLTVT.

V and J are TRBV7-9 and TRBJ2-7, with TRBD2 matching over 7 bases. Per the germline V gene, CDR1 is SEHNR and CDR2 is FQNEAQ (reference sequence). V lost 2 bases and J lost 1; bases outside the gene matches: 5. The CDR3 is 15 residues long. The CDR3: CASSLRGLLSYEQYF. In DNA, the CDR3 is TGTGCCAGCAGCTTAAGGGGACTATTATCCTACGAGCAGTACTTC.

The rearrangement uses TRBV6-1 and TRBJ2-3; D is unresolved. The CDR3 spans 14 residues. V was trimmed by 6 bases and J by 2 bases, leaving 12 bases between them. Per the germline V gene, CDR1 is MNHNS and CDR2 is SASEGT. CDR3 nucleotides: TGTGCCAGCAGACCTTCGCTCGACACAGATACGCAGTATTTT. It encodes CASRPSLDTDTQYF.

CDR3: CASSLPSRGIDTQYF. The DNA of the CDR3 is TGTGCCAGCAGTTTACCTTCGCGGGGGATAGATACGCAGTATTTT. The genes are TRBV28 and TRBJ2-3; 7 nucleotides agree with TRBD2. Germline V lookup: CDR1 MDHEN, CDR2 SYDVKM. Trimming took 2 bases from V and 5 from J; bases not matched to a gene: 7. CDR3 length: 15 residues.

This sequence joins TRBV9 and TRBJ2-7; tentative D call: TRBD2 (5 bases). Germline V gene data show CDR1 as SGDLS and CDR2 as YYNGEE. This CDR3 contains 15 residues. Deletions cut 0 bases from V and 0 bases from J, with 10 bases between. The CDR3 sequence: CASSVGTGNSYEQYF. For the CDR3, the DNA is TGTGCCAGCAGCGTAGGTACCGGGAACTCCTACGAGCAGTACTTC. Full variable domain (remainder filled in from reference TRBV9 and TRBJ2-7): DSGVTQTPKHLITATGQRVTLRCSPRSGDLSVYWYQQSLDQGLQFLIQYYNGEERAKGNILERFSAQQFPDLHSELNLSSLELGDSALYFCASSVGTGNSYEQYFGPGTRLTVT.